Below are 14 T cell receptor beta chains sequenced from a single sample in a study of T cell repertoires and HLA-DP antigens. Method: immunoSEQ multiplex PCR; TCRdb's copy keeps in-frame clones and lacks some. Of some 110,000 clones listed, 90% to 95% are singletons. Which antigens these TCRs recognize remains unknown. Sequencing was performed on CD4+ T cells from PBMCs. These receptor sequences come from a woman aged 18-30 years in good health and CMV-seronegative.

The chain recombines TRBV27 with TRBJ2-3; D perhaps matches TRBD1 (5 bases). Germline V CDR1 and CDR2: MNHEY, SMNVEV (reference sequence). Trimming pared 10 bases from V and 2 bases from J, leaving 19 bases between. The CDR3 extends over 15 amino acids. The CDR3 loop is CATTMTAAITDTQYF. CDR3 nucleotide sequence: TGTGCCACCACTATGACAGCAGCGATCACAGATACGCAGTATTTT.

The rearrangement uses TRBV5-5 and TRBJ1-4, with D perhaps TRBD1 (6 bases). Germline V CDR1 and CDR2: SGHKS, YYEKEE (reference sequence). The V end lost 6 bases, the J end lost 1 base, and 10 bases lay between the germline ends. CDR3 length: 14 residues. For the CDR3, the DNA is TGTGCCAGCAACAGGGTAGGAACTAATGAAAAACTGTTTTTT. It translates to CASNRVGTNEKLFF. The full variable domain, rest sourced from reference TRBV5-5 and TRBJ1-4, is DAGVTQSPTHLIKTRGQQVTLRCSPISGHKSVSWYQQVLGQGPQFIFQYYEKEERGRGNFPDRFSARQFPNYSSELNVNALLLGDSALYLCASNRVGTNEKLFFGSGTQLSVL.

V is TRBV7-2 and J is TRBJ1-5; D not certain. The germline V gene encodes CDR1 SGHTA and CDR2 FQGNSA. Trimming shortened V by 3 bases and J by 0 bases, and 3 bases separated the two germline ends. The CDR3 totals 13 residues. As DNA, the CDR3 is TGTGCCAGCAGCTTCTCTAGCAATCAGCCCCAGCATTTT. It is translated as CASSFSSNQPQHF.

The chain couples TRBV5-6 to TRBJ1-1, with 9 bases fitting TRBD1. The CDR3 sequence is 16 residues long. V trimming: 3 bases; J trimming: 6 bases; junction bases outside the gene matches: 12. Germline V lookup: CDR1 SGHDT, CDR2 YYEEEE. The CDR3 DNA reads TGTGCCAGCAGCTGGCTACAGGGGGCGCTTCGGGCTGAAGCTTTCTTT. Translation gives CASSWLQGALRAEAFF. Full variable domain (rest looked up from reference TRBV5-6 and TRBJ1-1): DAGVTQSPTHLIKTRGQQVTLRCSPKSGHDTVSWYQQALGQGPQFIFQYYEEEERQRGNFPDRFSGHQFPNYSSELNVNALLLGDSALYLCASSWLQGALRAEAFFGQGTRLTVV.

The V gene is TRBV6-1, the J gene TRBJ2-1; D might be TRBD1 (6 bases). The germline gives CDR1 MNHNS, CDR2 SASEGT. Trimming shortened V by 2 bases and J by 2 bases, and 10 bases separated the two germline ends. The CDR3 has 15 amino acids. The DNA for the CDR3 is TGTGCCAGCAGTGAACAGGGGCCCCCCTACAATGAGCAGTTCTTC. It translates to CASSEQGPPYNEQFF.

Only one count was recorded for this clone. The gene calls are TRBV19 and TRBJ2-5, with 9 bases aligning to TRBD2. The CDR3 consists of 16 residues. Trimming took 3 bases from V and 5 from J; bases not matched to a gene: 10. CDR1 is LNHDA and CDR2 is SQIVND in the germline V gene (reference sequence). CDR3 residues: CASSIFGGRARETQYF. DNA for the CDR3: TGTGCCAGTAGTATCTTTGGCGGGAGGGCCCGGGAGACCCAGTACTTC.

The V gene is TRBV2, the J gene TRBJ1-5, with D unclear. Trimming took off 3 bases at V and 7 bases at J, with 13 bases between the two ends. This CDR3 contains 14 residues. The germline V gene encodes CDR1 SNHLY and CDR2 FYNNEI. In DNA form, the CDR3 reads TGTGCCAGCAGTGACAGGACCGTAGAGCAGCCCCAGCATTTT. Protein product: CASSDRTVEQPQHF.

The rearrangement links TRBV14 to TRBJ2-7; no clear D. The CDR3 covers 14 residues. Germline V gene data show CDR1 as SGHDN and CDR2 as FVKESK. With 0 bases removed from V and 7 bases from J, the gap between germline ends came to 13 bases. In nucleotides, the CDR3 is TGTGCCAGCAGCCAAGACAGGATTCGACTGGAGCAGTACTTC. Its protein product is CASSQDRIRLEQYF.

J is TRBJ2-3 and V is TRBV10-3; TRBD2 matches at 7 bases. The CDR3 loop spans 14 amino acids. Germline V gene data show CDR1 as ENHRY and CDR2 as SYGVKD. V shed 6 bases and J 2 bases; nucleotides not matched to a gene: 5. CDR3 nucleotide sequence: TGTGCCATCAGGGAGGGGAGGGTCACAGATACGCAGTATTTT. Translation: CAIREGRVTDTQYF.

The V and J genes are TRBV5-1 and TRBJ2-3; TRBD2 aligns across 11 bases. The germline CDR1 and CDR2 sequences are SGHRS and YFSETQ. The CDR3 covers 14 residues. Losses at the gene ends were 0 bases for V and 11 bases for J; bases not matched to a gene: 5. CDR3 DNA: TGCGCCAGCAGCTTGGTGTTAGCGGGAGGGTTGCAGTATTTT. Translated: CASSLVLAGGLQYF.

This clone has a single count. A junction end diverges from the germline sequence, so it may reflect a read error. The chain carries TRBV30 and TRBJ1-2; 9 nucleotides align to TRBD1. This CDR3 region has 15 residues. Germline V gene data show CDR1 as GTSNPN and CDR2 as SVGIG (reference sequence). In DNA, the CDR3 is TGTGCCCGGAGTCGATCCGGGACAGGGTTGTGGGGCTACACCTTC. This codes for CARSRSGTGLWGYTF. Looking up the rest from reference TRBV30 and TRBJ1-2 gives the full variable domain: SQTIHQWPATLVQPVGSPLSLECTVEGTSNPNLYWYRQAAGRGLQLLFYSVGIGQISSEVPQNLSASRPQDRQFILSSKKLLLSDSGFYLCARSRSGTGLWGYTFGSGTRLTVV.

V usage is TRBV7-9 and J usage is TRBJ1-1; D may be TRBD1 (6 bases). There are 14 residues in the CDR3. V dropped 3 bases and J dropped 5 bases, with 13 bases sitting between them. Per the germline V gene, CDR1 is SEHNR and CDR2 is FQNEAQ (reference sequence). CDR3 DNA sequence: TGTGCCAGCAGCTTTCTGGGAGGGGGTACTGAAGCTTTCTTT. It translates to CASSFLGGGTEAFF.

This chain uses TRBV19 with TRBJ2-2; no clear D gene. The germline V gene encodes CDR1 LNHDA and CDR2 SQIVND (reference sequence). This CDR3 region has 14 residues. The V end lost 9 bases, the J end lost 0 bases, and 11 bases lay between the germline ends. The CDR3 here is CASARQPNTGELFF. The DNA for the CDR3 is TGTGCCAGCGCCCGGCAGCCGAACACCGGGGAGCTGTTTTTT.

V usage is TRBV19 and J usage is TRBJ1-5, with 8 bases identical to TRBD1. Trimming removed 2 bases from V and 1 base from J; junction bases left unmatched: 13. Germline lookup yields CDR1 LNHDA and CDR2 SQIVND (reference sequence). This CDR3 contains 19 residues. The CDR3 DNA follows: TGTGCCAGTAGTATATCAGGGGGCGATGCCCAGTTGAGCAATCAGCCCCAGCATTTT. Its protein is CASSISGGDAQLSNQPQHF.